This note documents a single T cell receptor beta chain sequence. The antigen is undetermined. This entry comes from a study of T cell responses to AZD1222 COVID-19 vaccine. General study points: All repertoire sampling was performed exclusively after the peak T cell response.

Here immunoSEQ multiplex PCR was the method, and the copy in TCRdb shows in-frame clones only, minus some. The table shows about 150,000 clones, with roughly 85% occurring only once. Sample: peripheral blood, taken 28 days after the second dose of the MenACWY control vaccine. This TCR derives from an adult who received the MenACWY meningococcal vaccine as a control.

DNA of the CDR3: TGCGCCAGCAGTCCGAAAAGGGACAGGGGATACCAAGAGACCCAGTACTTC. This codes for CASSPKRDRGYQETQYF. The rearrangement joins TRBV23-1 to TRBJ2-5, with TRBD1 matching 10 bases. TRBV23-1 is an ORF, with its function uncertain. Losses at the gene ends were 4 bases for V and 0 bases for J; bases not matched to a gene: 8. The CDR3 totals 17 residues.